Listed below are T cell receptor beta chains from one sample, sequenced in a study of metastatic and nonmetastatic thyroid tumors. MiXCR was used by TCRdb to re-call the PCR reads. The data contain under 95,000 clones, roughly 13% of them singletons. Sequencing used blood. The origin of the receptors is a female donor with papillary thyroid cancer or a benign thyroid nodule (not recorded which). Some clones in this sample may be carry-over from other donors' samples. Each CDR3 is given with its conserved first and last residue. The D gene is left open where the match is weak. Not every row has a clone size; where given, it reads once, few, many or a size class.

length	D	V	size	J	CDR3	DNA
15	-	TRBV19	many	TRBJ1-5	CASSTEFNSNQPQHF	TGTGCCAGTAGCACGGAGTTTAATAGCAATCAGCCCCAGCATTTT
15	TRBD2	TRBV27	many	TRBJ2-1	CASSLAGMSYNEQFF	TGTGCCAGCAGTCTAGCGGGAATGTCCTACAATGAGCAGTTCTTC
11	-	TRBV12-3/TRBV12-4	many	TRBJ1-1	CASSLAGEAFF	TGTGCCAGCAGTTTGGCAGGGGAAGCTTTCTTT
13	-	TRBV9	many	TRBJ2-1	CASSGVPYNEQFF	TGTGCCAGCAGTGGGGTCCCCTACAATGAGCAGTTCTTC
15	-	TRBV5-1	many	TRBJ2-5	CASSLSFNSQETQYF	TGCGCCAGCAGCTTGTCCTTTAACTCCCAAGAGACCCAGTACTTC
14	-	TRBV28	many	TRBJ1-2	CASSVGHINYGYTF	TGTGCCAGCAGTGTCGGACACATCAACTATGGCTACACCTTC
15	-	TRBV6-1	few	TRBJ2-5	CASSEGLGPQETQYF	TGTGCCAGCAGTGAAGGTCTAGGGCCCCAAGAGACCCAGTACTTC
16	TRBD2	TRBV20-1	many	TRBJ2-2	CSAKTLLAANTGELFF	TGCAGTGCAAAAACCCTACTAGCGGCGAACACCGGGGAGCTGTTTTTT
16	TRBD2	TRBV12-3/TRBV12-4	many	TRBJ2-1	CASSTPWTSGSYEQFF	TGTGCCAGCAGCACCCCGTGGACTAGCGGGAGTTATGAGCAGTTCTTC
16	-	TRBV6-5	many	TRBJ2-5	CASSYLDRKYQETQYF	TGTGCCAGCAGTTACCTGGACAGAAAGTACCAAGAGACCCAGTACTTC
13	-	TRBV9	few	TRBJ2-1	CASSGAGINEQFF	TGTGCCAGCAGCGGCGCGGGTATCAATGAGCAGTTCTTC
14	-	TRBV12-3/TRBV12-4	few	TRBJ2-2	CASSLQRLPGELFF	TGCGCCAGCAGTTTGCAGCGCCTCCCCGGGGAGCTGTTTTTT
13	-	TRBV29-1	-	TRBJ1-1	CSVDGGRWTEAFF	TGCAGCGTTGATGGCGGGAGGTGGACTGAAGCTTTCTTT
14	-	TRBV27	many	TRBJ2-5	CASSLAKYQETQYF	TGTGCCAGCAGTTTAGCCAAGTACCAAGAGACCCAGTACTTC
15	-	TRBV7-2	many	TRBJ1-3	CASRSPSGASNTIYF	TGTGCCAGCAGGTCGCCTTCGGGGGCCTCGAACACCATATATTTT